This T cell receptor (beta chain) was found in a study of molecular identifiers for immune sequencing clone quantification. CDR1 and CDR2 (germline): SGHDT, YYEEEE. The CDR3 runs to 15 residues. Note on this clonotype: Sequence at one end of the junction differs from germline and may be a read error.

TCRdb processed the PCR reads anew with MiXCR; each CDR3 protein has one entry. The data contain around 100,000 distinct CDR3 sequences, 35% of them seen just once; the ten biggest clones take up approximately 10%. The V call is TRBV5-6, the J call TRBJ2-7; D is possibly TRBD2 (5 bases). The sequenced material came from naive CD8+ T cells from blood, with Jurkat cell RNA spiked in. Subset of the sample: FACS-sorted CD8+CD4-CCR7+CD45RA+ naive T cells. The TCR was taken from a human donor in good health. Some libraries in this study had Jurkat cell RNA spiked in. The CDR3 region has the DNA TGTGCCAGAAGCTGGCCGGGTAGCGAAGCCTACGAGCAGCACTTC. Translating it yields CARSWPGSEAYEQHF. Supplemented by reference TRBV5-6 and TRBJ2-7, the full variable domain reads DAGVTQSPTHLIKTRGQQVTLRCSPKSGHDTVSWYQQALGQGPQFIFQYYEEEERQRGNFPDRFSGHQFPNYSSELNVNALLLGDSALYLCARSWPGSEAYEQHFGPGTRLTVT.